This TCR beta chain was profiled in a study of vaccination effects on CD4 cells after COVID-19. Regarding the study as a whole: Late in the post-vaccination period, infection-induced and vaccine-induced clones underwent marked clonal contraction. In the study, convalescent patients were few, and early post-infection timepoints were absent.

TCRdb keeps only in-frame clones here, not all; method: immunoSEQ multiplex PCR. The table has about 27,000 clones, about 70% seen once; the top ten hold around 22%. With the ViraFEST assay, the study expanded antigen-specific CD4+ T cells using viral peptide pools, then sequenced them. Culturing for more than 9 days preceded CD4+ T cell isolation. The healthy vaccine recipients, who had no prior SARS-CoV-2 infection, showed negative nucleocapsid antibodies. Cultures of fewer than 2.5 million PBMC per well contained around 10 IU/ml IL-2 plus 10 ug/ml peptides. V gave up 6 bases and J gave up 3 bases, with 10 bases separating them. The V gene's germline CDR1 is MGHDK and CDR2 SYGVNS. The CDR3 sequence is 13 residues long. With respect to this clone: Its target is not known.

This chain connects TRBV25-1 to TRBJ2-3; a possible D gene is TRBD1 (6 bases). This TCR derives from a human donor who received a COVID-19 vaccine. Sequenced here: CD4+ T cells from PBMCs cultured with HCoV-NL63 spike peptides, sampled before COVID-19 vaccination. The CDR3 sequence is CASSVTGTDTQYF. The CDR3 DNA follows: TGTGCCAGCAGCGTTACAGGGACAGATACGCAGTATTTT.